The 23 T cell receptor beta chains in this list originate from one sample, sequenced in a study of T cell responses to AZD1222 COVID-19 vaccine (dated by TCRdb to the early 2020s). The library was made by the immunoSEQ multiplex PCR assay. TCRdb took over this immuneACCESS table, retaining in-frame rearrangements with V and J assigned. Such tables are incomplete; in checked studies, under half of the missing clones stem from an unresolved V gene, and the remainder is unexplained. The sample includes 35,000 to 45,000 clones, with over 80% observed a single time. The ten largest clones take up about 18% of the sample. The intended sense of this specimen's time point label: about 28 days (+/-7) after the second vaccine dose. Material: peripheral blood, obtained 28 days after the second AZD1222 dose. The receptors shown here come from an adult who received the AZD1222 COVID-19 vaccine.

The chain employs TRBV27 and TRBJ1-1, with 7 bases aligning to TRBD1. The CDR3 has 14 amino acids. V trimming: 4 bases; J trimming: 0 bases; junction bases outside the gene matches: 2. The germline CDR1 and CDR2 sequences are MNHEY and SMNVEV (reference sequence). The CDR3 protein is CASSSTGMNTEAFF. The CDR3 coding sequence is TGTGCCAGCAGTTCGACAGGGATGAACACTGAAGCTTTCTTT.

This clone was picked up one time. The chain combines TRBV3-1 (or the pseudogene TRBV3-2) with TRBJ2-1, with D perhaps matching TRBD2 (6 bases). The CDR3 runs to 14 residues. CDR1 and CDR2 (germline): LGHDT, YNNKEL (reference sequence). V was clipped by 3 bases and J by 4 bases, with 10 bases between them. As DNA, the CDR3 is TGTGCCAGCAGCCAGCGGGGCCGTTACAATGAGCAGTTCTTC. Protein product: CASSQRGRYNEQFF.

A few counts support this clone. This rearrangement joins TRBV9 to TRBJ2-3; 7 nucleotides agree with TRBD2. The CDR3 length is 18 residues. V lost 4 bases to trimming and J lost 3 bases; unmatched junction nucleotides: 17. Germline lookup yields CDR1 SGDLS and CDR2 YYNGEE. For the CDR3, the DNA is TGTGCCAGCAGCCCCTCCCTCCTGGCGGGAGCCCGGACAGATACGCAGTATTTT. Its translation is CASSPSLLAGARTDTQYF.

The table lists this clone with a few counts. The rearrangement uses TRBV9 and TRBJ1-2, with 8 positions matching TRBD1. The trim removed 0 bases at V and 4 bases at J, leaving 5 bases unmatched. CDR3 length equals 15 residues. Looked up from germline, CDR1 is SGDLS and CDR2 is YYNGEE. CDR3 in DNA: TGTGCCAGCAGCGTAGCGATGACAGGGGCCTATGGCTACACCTTC. Encoded protein: CASSVAMTGAYGYTF.

The V call is TRBV7-8, the J call TRBJ2-1, with TRBD1 matching 7 bases. CDR1 and CDR2 (germline): SGHVS, FQNEAQ. This CDR3 contains 13 residues. With V trimmed by 8 bases and J by 9 bases, 10 bases remained unmatched. The CDR3 here is CASGGQLQGEQFF. The CDR3 DNA is TGTGCCAGCGGGGGACAGCTTCAGGGTGAGCAGTTCTTC.

The V and J genes are TRBV19 and TRBJ2-7; 13 bases map to TRBD2. Germline values: CDR1 LNHDA, CDR2 SQIVND (reference sequence). The length of the CDR3 is 16 residues. The V gene end was trimmed by 5 bases and the J gene end by 3 bases; junction bases not matched to a gene: 7. Written as DNA, the CDR3 is TGTGCCAGTAGTCCAGGGGGACTAGCGGGGAACTACGAGCAGTACTTC. Amino acid sequence: CASSPGGLAGNYEQYF.

This clone came up a few times. This chain uses TRBV5-1 with TRBJ2-2, with a possible D match to TRBD2 (5 bases). Germline V gene sequence: CDR1 SGHRS, CDR2 YFSETQ. The CDR3 is made up of 15 amino acids. V was pared by 4 bases and J by 4 bases, with 14 bases between. CDR3 sequence (DNA): TGCGCCAGCAGCCCGACACCCGGAGGCACCGGGGAGCTGTTTTTT. Its protein product is CASSPTPGGTGELFF.

The rearrangement links TRBV29-1 to TRBJ2-2, with a tentative D call TRBD2 (6 bases). Deletions cut 6 bases from V and 4 bases from J, with 15 bases between. CDR1 and CDR2 from the germline V gene are SQVTM and ANQGSEA. The CDR3 covers 14 residues. DNA for the CDR3: TGCAGCGTGACCGGGAGCATCCCCACCGGGGAGCTGTTTTTT. Amino acid sequence: CSVTGSIPTGELFF.

The chain is built from TRBV9 and TRBJ2-5; no clear D gene. Trimming pared 4 bases from V and 5 bases from J, leaving 6 bases between. Per germline, CDR1 SGDLS and CDR2 YYNGEE. This CDR3 comprises 11 residues. The CDR3 reads CASSSEETQYF. DNA of the CDR3: TGTGCCAGCAGCTCCGAGGAGACCCAGTACTTC.

The rearrangement joins TRBV19 to TRBJ1-1, with D maybe TRBD1 (6 bases). CDR1 is LNHDA, CDR2 SQIVND, per germline (reference sequence). There are 14 residues in the CDR3. V dropped 6 bases and J dropped 6 bases, with 17 bases sitting between them. CDR3 nucleotide sequence: TGTGCCAGTAGCAGCTCCGGGAAGGGGGCTGAAGCTTTCTTT. Translating gives CASSSSGKGAEAFF.

This clone appeared once. The chain links TRBV19 to TRBJ2-7; TRBD1 aligns across 8 bases. The CDR3 length is 13 residues. Looked up from germline, CDR1 is LNHDA and CDR2 is SQIVND (reference sequence). Trimming removed 1 base from V and 6 bases from J; junction bases left unmatched: 2. CDR3 sequence (DNA): TGTGCCAGTAGTATAGTGGGGACAGGCGAGCAGTACTTC. It codes for CASSIVGTGEQYF.

The chain links TRBV9 to TRBJ1-3, with 8 nucleotides matching TRBD1. The germline gives CDR1 SGDLS, CDR2 YYNGEE. The CDR3 consists of 16 residues. Trimming at V came to 1 base and at J to 2 bases, leaving 5 bases not matched to a gene. CDR3 sequence: CASSVFQDRAGNTIYF. The DNA for the CDR3 is TGTGCCAGCAGCGTATTTCAGGACAGGGCTGGAAACACCATATATTTT.

The V call is TRBV12-3 or TRBV12-4, the J call TRBJ2-5, with D unclear. The germline V and J ends were trimmed by 3 bases and 7 bases, with 6 bases remaining between them. This CDR3 spans 11 amino acids. CDR3 in DNA: TGTGCCAGCAGTTTGGAAATGACCCAGTACTTC. Translation: CASSLEMTQYF.

CDR3 amino acids: CASSRGGPLPTDTQYF. The CDR3 coding sequence is TGCGCCAGCAGCCGAGGGGGTCCCCTTCCCACAGATACGCAGTATTTT. The V gene is TRBV4-1, the J gene TRBJ2-3; perhaps TRBD1 as D (6 bases). CDR3 length equals 16 residues. The germline V gene encodes CDR1 MGHRA and CDR2 YSYEKL. Deletions cut 4 bases from V and 2 bases from J, with 16 bases between.

CDR3 nucleotides: TGTGCCAGCAGGGGGACTAGCGGGCCCGTGGCGCAGTATTTT. Translating it yields CASRGTSGPVAQYF. The V call is TRBV6-5, the J call TRBJ2-3, with TRBD2 identical over 12 bases. The CDR3 is 14 residues long. Trimming at V came to 6 bases and at J to 10 bases, leaving 8 bases not matched to a gene. The germline V gene has CDR1 MNHEY and CDR2 SVGAGI.

V gene TRBV27 combines with J gene TRBJ2-6; possibly TRBD2 for D (6 bases). CDR1 is MNHEY, CDR2 SMNVEV, per germline (reference sequence). The CDR3 sequence is 18 residues long. The ends were cut back, 6 bases at V and 2 bases at J, with 20 bases in the middle. The CDR3 loop reads CASRTWAGSGAGANVLTF. CDR3 DNA sequence: TGTGCCAGCAGAACATGGGCGGGGAGTGGGGCTGGGGCCAACGTCCTGACTTTC.

The chain uses TRBV9 and TRBJ2-5; 9 positions match TRBD2. The germline V gene has CDR1 SGDLS and CDR2 YYNGEE. Losses at the gene ends were 4 bases for V and 3 bases for J; bases not matched to a gene: 7. This CDR3 has 15 residues. The CDR3 spells CASSLSSGGKETQYF. The CDR3 DNA is TGTGCCAGCAGCCTTAGTAGCGGGGGAAAAGAGACCCAGTACTTC.

This clone has a single count. This chain links TRBV18 with TRBJ1-1, with D perhaps TRBD1 (5 bases). CDR3 length: 14 amino acids. Between the trimmed V and J ends, which lost 3 bases and 5 bases, there was a span of 13 bases. Germline V CDR1 and CDR2: KGHSH, LQKENI. Here the CDR3 reads CASSPRGLGTEAFF. In DNA, the CDR3 is TGTGCCAGCTCACCTAGGGGATTAGGGACTGAAGCTTTCTTT.

The chain has TRBV5-4 and TRBJ1-2; D possibly corresponds to TRBD1 (5 bases). V lost 4 bases to trimming and J lost 5 bases, with 18 bases between them. This CDR3 is built from 15 residues. From germline, CDR1 is SGHNT and CDR2 YYREEE (reference sequence). As DNA, the CDR3 is TGTGCCAGCAGCACCATTACAACATGGGGGTATGGCTACACCTTC. The encoded protein is CASSTITTWGYGYTF.

The CDR3, as DNA: TGCGCCAGCAGCCCTACAGGGATGGGCCAAGAGACCCAGTACTTC. Protein sequence: CASSPTGMGQETQYF. The chain uses TRBV5-1 and TRBJ2-5; maybe TRBD1 (6 bases). The length of the CDR3 is 15 residues. V was clipped by 4 bases and J by 1 base, with 14 bases between them. Germline V gives CDR1 SGHRS, CDR2 YFSETQ.

This chain connects TRBV11-2 to TRBJ1-1, with D uncertain. The CDR3 has 15 amino acids. Germline assignment: CDR1 SGHAT and CDR2 FQNNGV. Between the trimmed V and J ends, which lost 4 bases and 1 base, there was a span of 13 bases. The CDR3 bases are TGTGCCAGCAGCTCGCCCCTGACGGCGAACACTGAAGCTTTCTTT. Translated: CASSSPLTANTEAFF. The full variable domain, with the rest looked up from reference TRBV11-2 and TRBJ1-1, is EAGVAQSPRYKIIEKRQSVAFWCNPISGHATLYWYQQILGQGPKLLIQFQNNGVVDDSQLPKDRFSAERLKGVDSTLKIQPAKLEDSAVYLCASSSPLTANTEAFFGQGTRLTVV.

This clone was detected only a few times. The chain is built from TRBV9 and TRBJ1-2, with TRBD1 identical over 7 bases. CDR1 SGDLS and CDR2 YYNGEE come from the germline V gene. This CDR3 has 16 residues. Unmatched junction bases numbered 13, after V lost 4 bases and J lost 4 bases. CDR3 in DNA: TGTGCCAGCAGCAAAAGCAGGGGGGATTTGGGCTATGGCTACACCTTC. Translation: CASSKSRGDLGYGYTF.

This chain connects TRBV5-4 to TRBJ1-2; D is undetermined. Trimming removed 5 bases from V and 0 bases from J, with 8 bases in between. From germline, CDR1 is SGHNT and CDR2 YYREEE (reference sequence). This CDR3 has 13 amino acids. The CDR3 nucleotides read TGTGCCAGCAGGTACACCACTAACTATGGCTACACCTTC. This codes for CASRYTTNYGYTF.